The TCR beta chain described here comes from a study of T-cell memory formation after mild COVID-19. Details on this clonotype: Its specificity is not known.

TCRdb reprocessed the 5' RACE reads with MiXCR, giving one entry per CDR3 protein. This table holds approximately 350,000 distinct CDR3 sequences, 14% found once. Germline values: CDR1 MNHNS, CDR2 SASEGT. V dropped 5 bases and J dropped 2 bases, with 16 bases sitting between them. The CDR3 is 15 amino acids. Findings and caveats of the study: Clones contracting over day 15 to 85 were CD4/CD8 balanced, with later expanders leaning CD4+. Whether day 37 second-wave clones are SARS-CoV-2-specific was not confirmed. Of the contracting clones, CD4+ ones lay mainly in CM and EM, and CD8+ ones in EMRA. There were some responding clones in pre-infection memory, which suggested that cross-reactive memory had joined.

The sample taken for sequencing was PBMCs or a T cell subset sorted from them (not recorded which). V is TRBV6-1 and J is TRBJ2-7; D might be TRBD2 (5 bases). The source of this sequence is a man aged 18 to 30 who had mild COVID-19 (a few samples of this study predate the infection). Cell type and time point are not known. The CDR3 here is CASSRSGGRPYEQYV. CDR3 nucleotide sequence: TGTGCCAGCAGTCGAAGTGGAGGCAGACCCTACGAGCAGTACGTC.